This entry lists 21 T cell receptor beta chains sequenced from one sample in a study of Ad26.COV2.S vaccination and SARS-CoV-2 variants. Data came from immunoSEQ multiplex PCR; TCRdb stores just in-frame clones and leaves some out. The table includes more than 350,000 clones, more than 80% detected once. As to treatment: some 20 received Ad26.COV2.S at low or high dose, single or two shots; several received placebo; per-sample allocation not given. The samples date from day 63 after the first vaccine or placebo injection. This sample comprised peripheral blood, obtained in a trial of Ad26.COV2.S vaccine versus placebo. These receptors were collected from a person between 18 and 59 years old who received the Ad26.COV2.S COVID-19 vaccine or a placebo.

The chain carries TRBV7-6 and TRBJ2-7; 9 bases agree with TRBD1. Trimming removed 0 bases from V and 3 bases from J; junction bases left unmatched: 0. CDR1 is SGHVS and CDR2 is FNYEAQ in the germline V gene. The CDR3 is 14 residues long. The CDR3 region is CASSLAGQGYEQYF. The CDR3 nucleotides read TGTGCCAGCAGCTTAGCGGGACAGGGCTACGAGCAGTACTTC.

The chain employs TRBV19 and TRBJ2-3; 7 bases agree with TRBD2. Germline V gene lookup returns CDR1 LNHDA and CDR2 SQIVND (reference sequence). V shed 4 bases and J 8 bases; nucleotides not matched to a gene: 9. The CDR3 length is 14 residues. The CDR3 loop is CASSTTSSGSTQYF. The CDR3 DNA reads TGTGCCAGTAGTACGACTAGCTCGGGGTCTACGCAGTATTTT.

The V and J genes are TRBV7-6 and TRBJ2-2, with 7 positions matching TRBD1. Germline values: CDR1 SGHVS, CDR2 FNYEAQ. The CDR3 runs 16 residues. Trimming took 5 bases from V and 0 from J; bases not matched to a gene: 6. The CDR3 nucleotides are TGTGCCAGCAGCCTCGAGACAGGGCCGAACACCGGGGAGCTGTTTTTT. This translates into CASSLETGPNTGELFF.

DNA for the CDR3: TGTGCCAGCAGTTTATCGGAAGCGGGGACGAGCAATGAGCAGTTCTTC. Protein sequence: CASSLSEAGTSNEQFF. J is TRBJ2-1 and V is TRBV27, with 7 bases that match TRBD2. The germline V gene has CDR1 MNHEY and CDR2 SMNVEV (reference sequence). V dropped 0 bases and J dropped 6; count of bases not matched to a gene: 8. The CDR3 is 16 residues long.

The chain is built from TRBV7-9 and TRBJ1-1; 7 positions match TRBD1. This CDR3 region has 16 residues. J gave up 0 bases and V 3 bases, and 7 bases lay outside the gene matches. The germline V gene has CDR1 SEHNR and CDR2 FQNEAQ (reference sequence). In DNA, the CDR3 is TGTGCCAGCAGCTTTGACAGGGATCGGATGAACACTGAAGCTTTCTTT. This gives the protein CASSFDRDRMNTEAFF.

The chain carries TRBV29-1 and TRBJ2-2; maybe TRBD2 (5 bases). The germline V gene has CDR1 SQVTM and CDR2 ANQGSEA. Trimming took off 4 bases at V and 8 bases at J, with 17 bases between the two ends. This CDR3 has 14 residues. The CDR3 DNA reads TGCAGCGTTGTTTTCGTGGGAGAGAAGGGGGAGCTGTTTTTT. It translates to CSVVFVGEKGELFF.

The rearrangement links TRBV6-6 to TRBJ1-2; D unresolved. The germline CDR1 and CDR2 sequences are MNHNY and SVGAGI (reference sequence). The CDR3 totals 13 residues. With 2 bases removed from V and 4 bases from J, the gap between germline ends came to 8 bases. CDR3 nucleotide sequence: TGTGCCAGCAGTTACGGGTACGCCTATGGCTACACCTTC. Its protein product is CASSYGYAYGYTF.

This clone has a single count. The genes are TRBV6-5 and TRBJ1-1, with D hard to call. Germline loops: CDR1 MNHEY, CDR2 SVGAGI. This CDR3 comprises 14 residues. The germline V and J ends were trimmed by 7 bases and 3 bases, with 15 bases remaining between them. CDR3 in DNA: TGTGCCAGCATTATAACAGTGTTTGACACTGAAGCTTTCTTT. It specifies CASIITVFDTEAFF.

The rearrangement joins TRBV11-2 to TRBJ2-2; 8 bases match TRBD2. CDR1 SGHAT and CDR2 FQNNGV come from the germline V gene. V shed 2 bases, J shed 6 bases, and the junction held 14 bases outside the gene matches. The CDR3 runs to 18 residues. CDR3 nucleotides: TGTGCCAGCAGCTTAAGTACTAGCGGAACTCTTAGGGCCGGGGAGCTGTTTTTT. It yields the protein CASSLSTSGTLRAGELFF. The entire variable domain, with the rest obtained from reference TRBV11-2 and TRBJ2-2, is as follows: EAGVAQSPRYKIIEKRQSVAFWCNPISGHATLYWYQQILGQGPKLLIQFQNNGVVDDSQLPKDRFSAERLKGVDSTLKIQPAKLEDSAVYLCASSLSTSGTLRAGELFFGEGSRLTVL.

The CDR3 reads CASIKNLQGRNTEAFF. The CDR3 DNA reads TGTGCCAGCATTAAAAACCTACAGGGGAGGAACACTGAAGCTTTCTTT. The chain carries TRBV6-6 and TRBJ1-1, with 7 bases aligning to TRBD1. In germline, CDR1 is MNHNY, CDR2 SVGAGI (reference sequence). The CDR3 length is 16 residues. V gave up 7 bases and J gave up 1 base; unmatched junction bases: 12.

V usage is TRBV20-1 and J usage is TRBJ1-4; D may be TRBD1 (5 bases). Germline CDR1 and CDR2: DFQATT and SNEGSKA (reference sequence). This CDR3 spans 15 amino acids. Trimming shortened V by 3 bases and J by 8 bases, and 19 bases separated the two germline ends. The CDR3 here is CSASDSQVTLEKLFF. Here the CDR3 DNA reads TGCAGTGCTAGTGACAGTCAGGTTACTTTAGAAAAACTGTTTTTT.

CDR3 sequence (DNA): TGTGCCAGCAGCTTGGGCCACGAGCAGTACTTC. It is translated as CASSLGHEQYF. The chain employs TRBV5-4 and TRBJ2-7; the D is unclear. CDR3 length equals 11 residues. Trimming shortened V by 0 bases and J by 5 bases, and 3 bases separated the two germline ends. The V gene's germline CDR1 is SGHNT and CDR2 YYREEE (reference sequence).

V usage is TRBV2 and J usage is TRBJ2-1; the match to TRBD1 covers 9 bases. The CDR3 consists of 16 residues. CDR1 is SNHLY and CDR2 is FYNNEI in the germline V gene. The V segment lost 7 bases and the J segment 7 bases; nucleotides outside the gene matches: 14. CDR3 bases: TGTGCCAGCACCAAAGGGACGGGACAGGGAGATAATGAGCAGTTCTTC. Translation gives CASTKGTGQGDNEQFF.

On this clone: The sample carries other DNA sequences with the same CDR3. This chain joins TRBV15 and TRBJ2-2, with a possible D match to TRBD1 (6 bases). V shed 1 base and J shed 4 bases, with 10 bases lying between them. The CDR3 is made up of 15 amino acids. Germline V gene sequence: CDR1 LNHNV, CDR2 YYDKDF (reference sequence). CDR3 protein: CATSRVQGSTGELFF. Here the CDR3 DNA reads TGTGCCACCAGCAGAGTTCAGGGGAGCACCGGGGAGCTGTTTTTT.

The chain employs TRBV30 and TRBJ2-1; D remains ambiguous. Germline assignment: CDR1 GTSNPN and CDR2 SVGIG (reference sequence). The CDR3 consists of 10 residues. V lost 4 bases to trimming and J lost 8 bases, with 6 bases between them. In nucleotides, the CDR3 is TGTGCCTGGATAGGGCATGAGCAGTTCTTC. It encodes CAWIGHEQFF. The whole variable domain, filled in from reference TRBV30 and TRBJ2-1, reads SQTIHQWPATLVQPVGSPLSLECTVEGTSNPNLYWYRQAAGRGLQLLFYSVGIGQISSEVPQNLSASRPQDRQFILSSKKLLLSDSGFYLCAWIGHEQFFGPGTRLTVL.

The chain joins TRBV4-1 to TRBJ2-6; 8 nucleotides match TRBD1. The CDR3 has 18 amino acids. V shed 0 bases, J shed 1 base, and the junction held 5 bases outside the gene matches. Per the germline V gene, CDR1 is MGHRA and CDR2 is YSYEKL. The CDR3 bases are TGCGCCAGCAGCCAAGATCGGCAGGGGGCATCTGGGGCCAACGTCCTGACTTTC. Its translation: CASSQDRQGASGANVLTF.

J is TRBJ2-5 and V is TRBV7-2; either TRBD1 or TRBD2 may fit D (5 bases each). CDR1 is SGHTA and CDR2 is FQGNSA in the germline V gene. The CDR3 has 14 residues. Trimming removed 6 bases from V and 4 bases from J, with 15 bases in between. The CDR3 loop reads CASRSRRGTETQYF. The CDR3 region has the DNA TGTGCCAGCAGGTCTCGGCGAGGGACAGAGACCCAGTACTTC.

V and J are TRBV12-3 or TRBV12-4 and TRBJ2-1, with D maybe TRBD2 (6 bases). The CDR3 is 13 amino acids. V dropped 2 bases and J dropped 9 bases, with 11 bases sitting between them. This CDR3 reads CASSLPMGLEQFF. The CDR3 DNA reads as TGTGCCAGCAGTTTACCCATGGGACTTGAGCAGTTCTTC.

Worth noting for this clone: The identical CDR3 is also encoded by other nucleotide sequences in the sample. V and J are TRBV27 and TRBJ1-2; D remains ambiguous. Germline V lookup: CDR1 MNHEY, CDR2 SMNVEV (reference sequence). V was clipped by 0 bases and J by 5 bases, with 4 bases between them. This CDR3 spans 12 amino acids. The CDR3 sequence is CASSLSGYGYTF. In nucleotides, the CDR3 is TGTGCCAGCAGTTTATCGGGGTATGGCTACACCTTC.

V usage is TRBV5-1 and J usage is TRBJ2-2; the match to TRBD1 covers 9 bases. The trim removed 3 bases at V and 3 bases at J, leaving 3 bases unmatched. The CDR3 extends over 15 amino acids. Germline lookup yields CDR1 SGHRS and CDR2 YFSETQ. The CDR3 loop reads CASSSRDRDTGELFF. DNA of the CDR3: TGCGCCAGCAGCTCCCGGGACAGGGACACCGGGGAGCTGTTTTTT.

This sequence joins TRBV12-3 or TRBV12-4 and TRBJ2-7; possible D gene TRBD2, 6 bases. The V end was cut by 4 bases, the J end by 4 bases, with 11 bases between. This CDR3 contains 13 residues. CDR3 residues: CASSSGGRYEQYF. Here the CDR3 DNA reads TGTGCCAGCAGTTCCGGAGGGCGGTACGAGCAGTACTTC.